The 27 T cell receptor beta chains presented below share a single source sample, sequenced in a study of cytotoxic CD8 clonotypes in ibrutinib-treated CLL. Produced via immunoSEQ multiplex PCR; TCRdb's table is partial and in-frame only. The table shows about 97,000 clones, with 70% to 80% occurring only once. The source material was PBMCs, sampled after 12 months of ibrutinib treatment. The origin of the receptors is a human donor with chronic lymphocytic leukemia.

This rearrangement joins TRBV5-1 to TRBJ1-1; 9 bases align to TRBD1. The V gene's germline CDR1 is SGHRS and CDR2 YFSETQ. The trim removed 4 bases at V and 5 bases at J, leaving 12 bases unmatched. The CDR3 is made up of 16 amino acids. Written as DNA, the CDR3 is TGCGCCAGCAGCCAACAGGGGGCGGGCGGTAATACTGAAGCTTTCTTT. Encoded protein: CASSQQGAGGNTEAFF.

J is TRBJ1-6 and V is TRBV11-3; 8 bases are shared with TRBD1. CDR3 length equals 16 residues. Germline CDR1 reads SGHNT; CDR2 reads YENEEA. V trimming: 0 bases; J trimming: 6 bases; junction bases outside the gene matches: 4. The CDR3 here is CASSLDEQGVNSPLHF. As DNA, the CDR3 is TGTGCCAGCAGCTTAGATGAACAGGGGGTTAATTCACCCCTCCACTTT.

V usage is TRBV27 and J usage is TRBJ2-7, with D unclear. Per the germline V gene, CDR1 is MNHEY and CDR2 is SMNVEV (reference sequence). V lost 7 bases and J 1 base, leaving 14 bases between the germline ends. CDR3 size: 14 residues. DNA for the CDR3: TGTGCCAGCAAACCTTTAGGGCAGTCCTACGAGCAGTACTTC. Its translation is CASKPLGQSYEQYF.

This clone occurred once. The V gene is TRBV7-3, the J gene TRBJ2-1; no clear D. The length of the CDR3 is 14 residues. V was cut by 2 bases and J by 7 bases, with 12 bases left in between. The germline gives CDR1 SGHTA, CDR2 FQGTGA. Here the CDR3 reads CASSLAWTDNEQFF. For the CDR3, the DNA is TGTGCCAGCAGCTTAGCGTGGACGGATAATGAGCAGTTCTTC.

The chain carries TRBV2 and TRBJ1-3, with 7 bases identical to TRBD1. The CDR3 is made up of 14 amino acids. Germline V CDR1 and CDR2: SNHLY, FYNNEI. CDR3 in amino acids: CASGTVSSGNTIYF. The DNA for the CDR3 is TGTGCTAGTGGGACAGTCAGCTCTGGAAACACCATATATTTT.

V and J are TRBV4-3 and TRBJ2-3; D is ambiguous. Germline CDR1 reads LGHNA; CDR2 reads YSLEER. V lost 0 bases and J 1 base, leaving 5 bases between the germline ends. This CDR3 is built from 14 residues. CDR3: CASSQDEGTDTQYF. In DNA form, the CDR3 reads TGCGCCAGCAGCCAAGATGAGGGCACAGATACGCAGTATTTT.

The chain joins TRBV4-2 to TRBJ1-2; TRBD1 might be the D (5 bases). V was cut by 0 bases and J by 1 base, with 9 bases left in between. Germline assignment: CDR1 LGHNA and CDR2 YNFKEQ. The CDR3 contains 15 residues. CDR3 residues: CASSQERDFNYGYTF. DNA for the CDR3: TGTGCCAGCAGCCAAGAGCGGGACTTTAACTATGGCTACACCTTC.

This chain links TRBV5-1 with TRBJ2-1, with 7 bases aligning to TRBD1. Looked up from germline, CDR1 is SGHRS and CDR2 is YFSETQ. The CDR3 covers 16 residues. Unmatched junction bases numbered 11, after V lost 0 bases and J lost 8 bases. The CDR3 loop reads CASSLDGGQYIDEQFF. The DNA of the CDR3 is TGCGCCAGCAGCTTGGATGGGGGACAGTATATCGATGAGCAGTTCTTC.

The chain joins TRBV6-6 to TRBJ1-1; a weak D match, TRBD1 (6 bases). Trimming stripped 5 bases from V and 6 bases from J, with 13 bases between. Per the germline V gene, CDR1 is MNHNY and CDR2 is SVGAGI (reference sequence). This CDR3 has 13 residues. The CDR3: CASSGQGRSEAFF. In DNA, the CDR3 is TGTGCCAGCAGTGGGCAGGGGAGGTCTGAAGCTTTCTTT.

Note on this clone: This sample includes further DNA sequences coding for the same CDR3. The V and J genes are TRBV7-2 and TRBJ1-3; unclear D gene. The CDR3 sequence is 12 residues long. Trimming took 5 bases from V and 2 from J, leaving 4 bases between them. Looked up from germline, CDR1 is SGHTA and CDR2 is FQGNSA. The CDR3 spells CASSPTGNTIYF. DNA for the CDR3: TGTGCCAGCAGCCCGACTGGAAACACCATATATTTT.

The chain recombines TRBV30 with TRBJ1-6; D is unclear. The CDR3 length is 12 residues. Trimming took off 0 bases at V and 10 bases at J, with 7 bases between the two ends. CDR1 GTSNPN and CDR2 SVGIG come from the germline V gene (reference sequence). CDR3 bases: TGTGCCTGGAGTGTAACTCGATCACCCCTCCACTTT. Its protein is CAWSVTRSPLHF. Full variable domain (remainder filled in from reference TRBV30 and TRBJ1-6): SQTIHQWPATLVQPVGSPLSLECTVEGTSNPNLYWYRQAAGRGLQLLFYSVGIGQISSEVPQNLSASRPQDRQFILSSKKLLLSDSGFYLCAWSVTRSPLHFGNGTRLTVT.

The V gene is TRBV7-9, the J gene TRBJ1-1; 7 nucleotides line up with TRBD1. Germline V gene sequence: CDR1 SEHNR, CDR2 FQNEAQ (reference sequence). The CDR3 is 15 residues long. The ends lost 1 base at V and 3 bases at J; junction bases unmatched: 5. CDR3 region: CASSLGYGTDTEAFF. The CDR3 DNA reads as TGTGCCAGCAGCTTAGGGTACGGGACAGACACTGAAGCTTTCTTT.

This clone turned up a few times. The sample has other DNA sequences that encode this CDR3 too. The genes are TRBV7-9 and TRBJ2-5; D gene unclear. Trimming cost V 1 base and J 5 bases, with 5 bases left between them. The CDR3 loop spans 12 amino acids. Germline lookup yields CDR1 SEHNR and CDR2 FQNEAQ (reference sequence). DNA for the CDR3: TGTGCCAGCAGCTTAGTAGGGGAGACCCAGTACTTC. It encodes CASSLVGETQYF.

The chain recombines TRBV9 with TRBJ2-3; D possibly corresponds to TRBD1 (5 bases). The CDR3 has 15 residues. The germline CDR1 and CDR2 sequences are SGDLS and YYNGEE. The ends were cut back, 4 bases at V and 5 bases at J, with 17 bases in the middle. The CDR3 protein is CASSPQDGAGDTQYF. The CDR3 DNA sequence: TGTGCCAGCAGCCCACAGGACGGAGCAGGAGATACGCAGTATTTT.

This chain connects TRBV28 to TRBJ1-6; 8 bases fit TRBD1. The CDR3 runs 14 residues. Germline V gives CDR1 MDHEN, CDR2 SYDVKM. The ends lost 6 bases at V and 10 bases at J; junction bases unmatched: 8. The CDR3 nucleotides are TGTGCCAGCAGCCAAACAGGGGGAGGCTCACCCCTCCACTTT. Protein sequence: CASSQTGGGSPLHF. Supplemented by reference TRBV28 and TRBJ1-6, the full variable domain reads DVKVTQSSRYLVKRTGEKVFLECVQDMDHENMFWYRQDPGLGLRLIYFSYDVKMKEKGDIPEGYSVSREKKERFSLILESASTNQTSMYLCASSQTGGGSPLHFGNGTRLTVT.

There are a few counts of this clone. The genes are TRBV2 and TRBJ2-5; TRBD1 is a possible D gene (5 bases). The CDR3 extends over 13 amino acids. CDR1 is SNHLY, CDR2 FYNNEI, per germline. The V and J ends lost 6 bases and 0 bases respectively, with 8 bases between them. The DNA for the CDR3 is TGTGCCAGCAGCGTGGACAACCAAGAGACCCAGTACTTC. This codes for CASSVDNQETQYF. Drawing the rest from reference TRBV2 and TRBJ2-5, the complete variable domain is EPEVTQTPSHQVTQMGQEVILRCVPISNHLYFYWYRQILGQKVEFLVSFYNNEISEKSEIFDDQFSVERPDGSNFTLKIRSTKLEDSAMYFCASSVDNQETQYFGPGTRLLVL.

The V gene is TRBV30, the J gene TRBJ2-5, with D tentatively TRBD1 (6 bases). The ends were cut back, 0 bases at V and 2 bases at J, with 7 bases in the middle. This CDR3 comprises 13 residues. Germline CDR1 reads GTSNPN; CDR2 reads SVGIG (reference sequence). The CDR3 nucleotides read TGTGCCTGGAGTGTAGGGACACAAGAGACCCAGTACTTC. This codes for CAWSVGTQETQYF.

This chain uses TRBV5-1 with TRBJ2-2; D gene unclear. Trimming shortened V by 0 bases and J by 1 base, and 4 bases separated the two germline ends. Per the germline V gene, CDR1 is SGHRS and CDR2 is YFSETQ. This CDR3 has 14 residues. The CDR3 here is CASSLGQNTGELFF. CDR3 in DNA: TGCGCCAGCAGCTTGGGACAGAACACCGGGGAGCTGTTTTTT.

The V and J genes are TRBV9 and TRBJ2-3; D is perhaps TRBD1 or TRBD2 (5 bases each). This CDR3 region has 15 residues. The germline V gene has CDR1 SGDLS and CDR2 YYNGEE. With 3 bases removed from V and 4 bases from J, the gap between germline ends came to 15 bases. The chain's CDR3 is CASSASGTTADTQYF. The CDR3 DNA reads as TGTGCCAGCAGCGCCTCGGGGACCACGGCAGATACGCAGTATTTT.

The V call is TRBV5-4, the J call TRBJ1-2; the match to TRBD1 covers 7 bases. Per the germline V gene, CDR1 is SGHNT and CDR2 is YYREEE (reference sequence). Losses at the gene ends were 5 bases for V and 4 bases for J; bases not matched to a gene: 5. The CDR3 consists of 13 residues. The CDR3 sequence: CASRGEGAYGYTF. For the CDR3, the DNA is TGTGCCAGCAGGGGGGAGGGGGCCTATGGCTACACCTTC.

The chain couples TRBV5-5 to TRBJ1-2; D call uncertain. V gave up 2 bases and J gave up 5 bases, with 13 bases separating them. Germline CDR1 and CDR2: SGHKS and YYEKEE (reference sequence). This CDR3 spans 14 amino acids. The CDR3 reads CASSLTELAYGYTF. The CDR3 nucleotides read TGTGCCAGCAGCTTAACTGAGTTGGCGTATGGCTACACCTTC.

J is TRBJ2-7 and V is TRBV19; 7 positions agree with TRBD2. Germline CDR1 and CDR2: LNHDA and SQIVND (reference sequence). After removal of 5 bases from V and 6 bases from J, the junction contained 7 bases not matched to a gene. CDR3 length: 13 amino acids. CDR3 nucleotide sequence: TGTGCCAGTAGTTCAACGGGGGGTGGCGAGCAGTACTTC. It translates to CASSSTGGGEQYF.

The chain has TRBV9 and TRBJ2-6; D ambiguous. This CDR3 spans 15 amino acids. V lost 8 bases and J lost 4, with 16 bases in between. Germline values: CDR1 SGDLS, CDR2 YYNGEE. CDR3 in amino acids: CASGTALRGANVLTF. The CDR3 coding sequence is TGTGCCAGTGGCACAGCCCTCAGGGGGGCCAACGTCCTGACTTTC. The full variable domain, rest sourced from reference TRBV9 and TRBJ2-6, is DSGVTQTPKHLITATGQRVTLRCSPRSGDLSVYWYQQSLDQGLQFLIQYYNGEERAKGNILERFSAQQFPDLHSELNLSSLELGDSALYFCASGTALRGANVLTFGAGSRLTVL.

For the CDR3, the DNA is TGTGCCAGCAGCTTGGGGACTCTCGAGCAGTACTTC. Translation: CASSLGTLEQYF. The chain joins TRBV7-2 to TRBJ2-7; a possible D gene is TRBD2 (6 bases). Germline loops: CDR1 SGHTA, CDR2 FQGNSA. V lost 3 bases to trimming and J lost 6 bases, with 9 bases between them. This CDR3 comprises 12 residues.

The chain uses TRBV25-1 and TRBJ2-2; the match to TRBD1 covers 7 bases. The ends lost 7 bases at V and 0 bases at J; junction bases unmatched: 5. Germline loops: CDR1 MGHDK, CDR2 SYGVNS. The CDR3 covers 15 residues. CDR3 DNA sequence: TGTGCCAGCACAATGGACAGGTCGAACACCGGGGAGCTGTTTTTT. It encodes CASTMDRSNTGELFF.

Only one count was recorded for this clone. The chain has TRBV28 and TRBJ2-7; D may match TRBD1 or TRBD2 (5 bases each). This CDR3 contains 13 residues. V was shortened by 3 bases and J by 6 bases, with 12 bases between the two germline ends. CDR1 is MDHEN, CDR2 SYDVKM, per germline. For the CDR3, the DNA is TGTGCCAGCAGTTTTCCCCCAGGGACCGAGCAGTACTTC. It specifies CASSFPPGTEQYF.

The chain joins TRBV6-1 to TRBJ2-1, with D perhaps TRBD2 (6 bases). The CDR3 contains 11 residues. The germline V gene has CDR1 MNHNS and CDR2 SASEGT. V was trimmed by 6 bases and J by 8 bases, leaving 8 bases between them. Here the CDR3 reads CASREGYEQFF. Here the CDR3 DNA reads TGTGCCAGCAGGGAGGGCTATGAGCAGTTCTTC.